The 31 T cell receptor beta chains below were found in one sample sequenced in a study of T cell repertoires in cytomegalovirus infection. Via MiXCR, TCRdb re-called the reads, giving one row per CDR3 protein. The sample includes about a million distinct CDR3 sequences, roughly 30% seen only once; the top ten take 13%. The antigens these receptors bind are not known. The specimen was cultured CD8+ T cells from PBMCs, collected from culture after CMV antigen stimulation. All receptors derive from a human donor in good health (CMV status not recorded). Some clones in this sample may be carry-over from other donors' samples.

This clonotype has just a few counts. The V call is TRBV6-5, the J call TRBJ2-3, with D unresolved. In germline, CDR1 is MNHEY, CDR2 SVGAGI. This CDR3 has 15 amino acids. Trimming cost V 5 bases and J 2 bases, with 14 bases left between them. CDR3 protein: CASSEIYGNTDTQYF. The DNA of the CDR3 is TGTGCCAGCAGTGAAATATACGGAAACACAGATACGCAGTATTTT.

This clonotype was observed many times. The chain carries TRBV4-1 and TRBJ1-6; 8 nucleotides agree with TRBD1. The CDR3 spans 17 residues. V lost 3 bases to trimming and J lost 6 bases; unmatched junction nucleotides: 10. Germline CDR1 is MGHRA and CDR2 is YSYEKL. The chain's CDR3 is CASSQLTQGAGNSPLHF. The CDR3 region has the DNA TGCGCCAGCAGCCAGCTTACGCAGGGGGCAGGTAATTCACCCCTCCACTTT.

The genes are TRBV24-1 and TRBJ2-2; D gene uncertain. The germline V gene has CDR1 KGHDR and CDR2 SFDVKD. This CDR3 has 13 residues. The germline V and J ends were trimmed by 0 bases and 7 bases, with 5 bases remaining between them. For the CDR3, the DNA is TGTGCCACCAGTGATTTGATCGGCGGGGAGCTGTTTTTT. Encoded protein: CATSDLIGGELFF.

The V and J genes are TRBV7-4 and TRBJ1-1; 8 bases fit TRBD1. Per germline, CDR1 SGHVT and CDR2 SQSDAQ. The CDR3 contains 12 residues. V was clipped by 9 bases and J by 7 bases; unmatched bases: 7. CDR3 coding DNA: TGTGCCAGAAGGGCAGGGGGCGTTGAAGCTTTCTTT. This sequence encodes CARRAGGVEAFF.

There are many counts of this clonotype. The rearrangement joins TRBV7-6 to TRBJ2-3; 8 bases map to TRBD1. This CDR3 contains 16 residues. V dropped 1 base and J dropped 0; count of bases not matched to a gene: 3. The germline gives CDR1 SGHVS, CDR2 FNYEAQ. CDR3 loop: CASSLDRQGSTDTQYF. Here the CDR3 DNA reads TGTGCCAGCAGCTTAGATCGACAGGGGAGCACAGATACGCAGTATTTT.

In its sample, this clonotype was seen a few times. The gene calls are TRBV4-1 and TRBJ2-5, with a possible D match to TRBD2 (6 bases). Germline-derived CDR1 and CDR2 are MGHRA and YSYEKL. V lost 3 bases and J lost 2, with 10 bases in between. This CDR3 contains 14 residues. The CDR3 sequence: CASSHSGEQETQYF. The CDR3 DNA reads as TGCGCCAGCAGCCATAGCGGAGAGCAAGAGACCCAGTACTTC.

The V gene is TRBV7-9, the J gene TRBJ2-1; 10 positions match TRBD2. Germline CDR1 reads SEHNR; CDR2 reads FQNEAQ (reference sequence). V lost 1 base to trimming and J lost 9 bases; unmatched junction nucleotides: 12. This CDR3 has 17 amino acids. CDR3 coding DNA: TGTGCCAGCAGCTTAGTAGCGGGGGGCCGGGGAGGAGTTGAGCAGTTCTTC. It codes for CASSLVAGGRGGVEQFF.

This clonotype was observed many times. The gene calls are TRBV12-3 or TRBV12-4 and TRBJ1-5; D ambiguous. V dropped 6 bases and J dropped 7 bases, with 13 bases sitting between them. The CDR3 length is 13 residues. CDR3 region: CASSLEGFQPQHF. The CDR3 nucleotides read TGTGCCAGCAGCTTGGAGGGTTTCCAGCCCCAGCATTTT.

The rearrangement joins TRBV6-1 to TRBJ1-2; D perhaps matches TRBD1 (6 bases). CDR1 is MNHNS, CDR2 SASEGT, per germline. The CDR3 extends over 14 amino acids. V was shortened by 5 bases and J by 3 bases, with 13 bases between the two germline ends. CDR3 sequence: CASSFRGSDYGYTF. The CDR3 region has the DNA TGTGCCAGCAGTTTCAGGGGAAGTGACTATGGCTACACCTTC.

This clonotype was recorded many times. The V gene is TRBV12-3 or TRBV12-4, the J gene TRBJ1-1; a possible D gene is TRBD1 (6 bases). The CDR3 runs to 13 residues. Trimming removed 4 bases from V and 4 bases from J, with 10 bases in between. The CDR3 sequence: CASSSSGVTEAFF. As DNA, the CDR3 is TGTGCCAGCAGTTCGTCAGGGGTCACTGAAGCTTTCTTT.

This clonotype has only a few counts. The gene calls are TRBV3-1 and TRBJ2-1; 13 positions match TRBD2. In germline, CDR1 is LGHDT, CDR2 YNNKEL (reference sequence). The CDR3 is made up of 17 amino acids. Germline trimming cut 3 bases from V and 4 bases from J; bases unmatched to any gene: 6. CDR3 DNA sequence: TGTGCCAGCAGCCATACGGGACTAGCGGGGCAATACAATGAGCAGTTCTTC. This encodes CASSHTGLAGQYNEQFF.

This chain connects TRBV10-3 to TRBJ2-1; 7 nucleotides agree with TRBD1. Germline V gives CDR1 ENHRY, CDR2 SYGVKD. CDR3 length equals 15 residues. Trimming at V came to 1 base and at J to 7 bases, leaving 7 bases not matched to a gene. The CDR3, as DNA: TGTGCCATCAGTGAGTTTATAGCAGGGGGAAATGAGCAGTTCTTC. It specifies CAISEFIAGGNEQFF.

This clonotype was counted a few times. V is TRBV5-4 and J is TRBJ2-1; perhaps TRBD2 as D (5 bases). Germline V gene sequence: CDR1 SGHNT, CDR2 YYREEE (reference sequence). V lost 7 bases and J lost 4, with 12 bases in between. CDR3 length: 13 amino acids. CDR3 sequence: CASLRRGYNEQFF. As DNA, the CDR3 is TGTGCCAGCCTGAGGAGAGGGTACAATGAGCAGTTCTTC.

This clonotype was observed a few times. This chain joins TRBV19 and TRBJ1-5; TRBD1 might be the D (5 bases). Looked up from germline, CDR1 is LNHDA and CDR2 is SQIVND (reference sequence). This CDR3 region has 14 residues. Trimming took 9 bases from V and 5 from J, leaving 17 bases between them. The CDR3 region has the DNA TGTGCCAGCGGGGGTCCCCAATATTATCAGCCCCAGCATTTT. Translating gives CASGGPQYYQPQHF.

For this clonotype: This sequence may be a read error, since a much larger clone differs from it by one base. The J gene is TRBJ2-1, the V gene TRBV6-2 or TRBV6-3; 9 bases are a match to TRBD1. V shed 8 bases and J 14 bases; nucleotides not matched to a gene: 22. CDR1 and CDR2 from the germline V gene are MNHEY and SVGEGT. The CDR3 is 16 amino acids. CDR3 coding DNA: TGTGCCAGCTTTTCCTCGGGGACAGGGATCATCCAGGCTGAGTTCTTC. It is translated as CASFSSGTGIIQAEFF.

V is TRBV2 and J is TRBJ1-1; D gene ambiguous. CDR1 is SNHLY and CDR2 is FYNNEI in the germline V gene. This CDR3 is 14 amino acids long. Deletions cut 1 base from V and 0 bases from J, with 6 bases between. CDR3 amino acids: CASSEGEVNTEAFF. The CDR3 DNA reads as TGTGCCAGCAGTGAAGGTGAAGTGAACACTGAAGCTTTCTTT.

J is TRBJ2-2 and V is TRBV27; D might be TRBD2 (6 bases). From germline, CDR1 is MNHEY and CDR2 SMNVEV (reference sequence). V dropped 4 bases and J dropped 5 bases, with 17 bases sitting between them. This CDR3 spans 16 amino acids. CDR3 in amino acids: CASSSLGGRWTGELFF. The CDR3 nucleotides are TGTGCCAGCAGTTCATTGGGGGGAAGGTGGACCGGGGAGCTGTTTTTT.

This clonotype occurred many times. The rearrangement joins TRBV11-3 to TRBJ2-2; no clear D. Trimming left V 6 bases short and J 2 bases short, with 7 bases between. CDR3 length: 13 residues. CDR1 and CDR2 from the germline V gene are SGHNT and YENEEA. In DNA form, the CDR3 reads TGTGCCAGCAGTTCTAGTAACACCGGGGAGCTGTTTTTT. Protein: CASSSSNTGELFF.

The chain uses TRBV7-2 and TRBJ1-5; no definite D call. The CDR3 runs 15 residues. The V end was cut by 3 bases, the J end by 9 bases, with 18 bases between. CDR1 is SGHTA and CDR2 is FQGNSA in the germline V gene. CDR3: CASSLSQEGIRPQHF. CDR3 in DNA: TGTGCCAGCAGCTTGTCGCAAGAGGGAATTAGGCCCCAGCATTTT.

There are many counts of this clonotype. CDR3 bases: TGTGCCAGCAGCCCTAGCTCCTGGGGCTACGAGCAGTACTTC. As protein: CASSPSSWGYEQYF. The chain combines TRBV7-2 with TRBJ2-7, with D perhaps TRBD2 (5 bases). Germline values: CDR1 SGHTA, CDR2 FQGNSA. Trimming removed 5 bases from V and 3 bases from J, with 14 bases in between. The CDR3 is 14 residues long.

The sample holds a few counts of this clonotype. The chain combines TRBV19 with TRBJ1-5, with D unclear. The CDR3 sequence is 13 residues long. Trimming took off 10 bases at V and 0 bases at J, with 10 bases between the two ends. CDR1 is LNHDA and CDR2 is SQIVND in the germline V gene (reference sequence). The CDR3 spells CATRQNSNQPQHF. The CDR3 DNA reads TGTGCCACAAGACAAAATAGCAATCAGCCCCAGCATTTT. Full variable domain (remainder filled in from reference TRBV19 and TRBJ1-5): DGGITQSPKYLFRKEGQNVTLSCEQNLNHDAMYWYRQDPGQGLRLIYYSQIVNDFQKGDIAEGYSVSREKKESFPLTVTSAQKNPTAFYLCATRQNSNQPQHFGDGTRLSIL.

This clonotype was counted only a few times. The chain is built from TRBV25-1 and TRBJ2-1; 12 nucleotides line up with TRBD2. The CDR3 runs to 15 residues. With V trimmed by 5 bases and J by 6 bases, 5 bases remained unmatched. Germline CDR1 is MGHDK and CDR2 is SYGVNS. The CDR3 loop is CASSPSGGVVNEQFF. DNA of the CDR3: TGTGCCAGCAGTCCTAGCGGGGGGGTGGTCAATGAGCAGTTCTTC.

The J gene is TRBJ2-1, the V gene TRBV6-6; TRBD2 matches 10 bases. V shed 5 bases and J 8 bases; nucleotides not matched to a gene: 12. The germline V gene encodes CDR1 MNHNY and CDR2 SVGAGI (reference sequence). The CDR3 is made up of 16 amino acids. The CDR3 sequence: CASSPVAGGRSHEQFF. CDR3 bases: TGTGCCAGCAGTCCCGTAGCGGGGGGCCGTAGCCATGAGCAGTTCTTC.

J is TRBJ2-1 and V is TRBV4-1; D is unresolved. The germline V gene has CDR1 MGHRA and CDR2 YSYEKL. V was shortened by 0 bases and J by 8 bases, with 11 bases between the two germline ends. The CDR3 extends over 14 amino acids. Written as DNA, the CDR3 is TGCGCCAGCAGCCAAGAGATGGGGTGGGATGAGCAGTTCTTC. It encodes CASSQEMGWDEQFF.

The chain couples TRBV2 to TRBJ2-3; D remains ambiguous. Germline-derived CDR1 and CDR2 are SNHLY and FYNNEI. This CDR3 is built from 16 residues. V was pared by 2 bases and J by 4 bases, with 16 bases between. CDR3 sequence: CASSELGTPVADTQYF. CDR3 nucleotides: TGTGCCAGCAGTGAATTGGGCACCCCGGTTGCAGATACGCAGTATTTT.

The chain employs TRBV4-1 and TRBJ2-3; TRBD2 is a possible D gene (6 bases). The germline CDR1 and CDR2 sequences are MGHRA and YSYEKL. V lost 0 bases and J 2 bases, leaving 24 bases between the germline ends. This CDR3 is built from 20 residues. For the CDR3, the DNA is TGCGCCAGCAGCCAAGATACGATCTTGCTAGCGCTAGGAAACACAGATACGCAGTATTTT. It yields the protein CASSQDTILLALGNTDTQYF.

This clonotype was picked up a small number of times. V usage is TRBV19 and J usage is TRBJ2-1, with TRBD2 matching 7 bases. V trimming: 3 bases; J trimming: 9 bases; junction bases outside the gene matches: 5. Germline V gene sequence: CDR1 LNHDA, CDR2 SQIVND (reference sequence). The length of the CDR3 is 13 residues. CDR3 sequence reads: CASSISRGGEQFF. The CDR3 DNA reads TGTGCCAGTAGTATCTCCCGCGGGGGTGAGCAGTTCTTC.

This clonotype was seen more than once but under ten times. CDR3 coding DNA: TGTGCCACCAGTGATGGGGCTAGCGCCACAGATACGCAGTATTTT. Its protein product is CATSDGASATDTQYF. The rearrangement uses TRBV24-1 and TRBJ2-3; D may be TRBD2 (6 bases). This CDR3 region has 15 residues. The germline gives CDR1 KGHDR, CDR2 SFDVKD. V was shortened by 3 bases and J by 2 bases, with 11 bases between the two germline ends.

The V and J genes are TRBV6-2 or TRBV6-3 and TRBJ2-3, with 8 bases matching TRBD2. V lost 5 bases, J lost 0 bases, and 13 bases stayed unmatched. This CDR3 has 18 amino acids. Germline CDR1 MNHEY, CDR2 SVGEGT. CDR3 sequence reads: CASSDSGANSASTDTQYF. CDR3 nucleotides: TGTGCCAGCAGTGATAGCGGGGCGAACAGTGCTAGCACAGATACGCAGTATTTT.

This clonotype was observed a few times. V and J are TRBV20-1 and TRBJ1-1; D gene ambiguous. CDR3 length: 8 residues. Germline CDR1 reads DFQATT; CDR2 reads SNEGSKA (reference sequence). V lost 5 bases to trimming and J lost 12 bases, with 7 bases between them. The DNA of the CDR3 is TGCAGTGCTTCTGGGCCTTTCTTT. Protein product: CSASGPFF.

The sample holds a few counts of this clonotype. The chain couples TRBV7-8 to TRBJ1-1, with D possibly TRBD1 on 6 matching bases. CDR1 and CDR2 (germline): SGHVS, FQNEAQ. The V gene lost 4 bases and the J gene lost 0 bases, with 12 bases spanning the gap. The CDR3 has 15 amino acids. CDR3 DNA: TGTGCCAGCAGCTCCAGCAGGGGTCTGAACACTGAAGCTTTCTTT. It codes for CASSSSRGLNTEAFF.